The 5 T cell receptor beta chains in this list originate from one sample, sequenced in a study of cytomegalovirus exposure and HLA in healthy donors. It was with 60 Vbeta and 13 Jbeta primers that the PCR ran. The assay was immunoSEQ multiplex PCR, and TCRdb's table has in-frame clones only and misses some. The sample has 150,000 or so clones; about three quarters are singletons. Sequenced input: PBMCs. All receptors come from a man in his forties in good health and CMV-seropositive.

The J gene is TRBJ2-2, the V gene TRBV5-1; D is perhaps TRBD2 (7 bases). V lost 2 bases to trimming and J lost 4 bases, with 15 bases between them. Germline CDR1 is SGHRS and CDR2 is YFSETQ. This CDR3 is 16 amino acids long. For the CDR3, the DNA is TGCGCCAGCAGCTTCGTTGAGGGAGGGGGCACCGGGGAGCTGTTTTTT. This sequence encodes CASSFVEGGGTGELFF. The full variable domain, with the rest looked up from reference TRBV5-1 and TRBJ2-2, is KAGVTQTPRYLIKTRGQQVTLSCSPISGHRSVSWYQQTPGQGLQFLFEYFSETQRNKGNFPGRFSGRQFSNSRSEMNVSTLELGDSALYLCASSFVEGGGTGELFFGEGSRLTVL.

In DNA, the CDR3 is TGTGCCAGCAGCACCGAGGGCCGTTACAATCAGCCCCAGCATTTT. Amino acids: CASSTEGRYNQPQHF. V and J are TRBV9 and TRBJ1-5, with unresolved D. Trimming left V 4 bases short and J 3 bases short, with 14 bases between. The germline CDR1 and CDR2 sequences are SGDLS and YYNGEE. The CDR3 has 15 amino acids.

This chain links TRBV10-2 with TRBJ1-5; no clear D gene. CDR3 length equals 14 residues. Germline V gene sequence: CDR1 WSHSY, CDR2 SAAADI. Trimming removed 3 bases at V and 3 bases at J, with 9 bases between. The CDR3 region has the DNA TGCGCCAGCAGTGAATCAGGCAACAATCAGCCCCAGCATTTT. It codes for CASSESGNNQPQHF.

This rearrangement joins TRBV7-2 to TRBJ2-7; 14 positions match TRBD2. The V gene end was trimmed by 1 base and the J gene end by 6 bases; junction bases not matched to a gene: 5. The V gene's germline CDR1 is SGHTA and CDR2 FQGNSA. The CDR3 consists of 16 residues. CDR3 sequence (DNA): TGTGCCAGCAGCTTAGGGGGACTAGCGGGAGAAGGCGAGCAGTACTTC. It yields the protein CASSLGGLAGEGEQYF.

This clone was seen a handful of times. This sequence joins TRBV23-1 and TRBJ1-3, with a weak D call TRBD1 (5 bases). TRBV23-1 is flagged as an ORF with uncertain function. The V and J ends lost 1 base and 0 bases respectively, with 13 bases between them. The CDR3 is 17 amino acids. CDR3 coding DNA: TGCGCCAGCAGTCAATGGGGCAGGTACACCTCTGGAAACACCATATATTTT. Its protein is CASSQWGRYTSGNTIYF.